The clone carrying this T cell receptor (beta chain) was seen a handful of times. The antigen remains unidentified. Per the germline V gene, CDR1 is ENHRY and CDR2 is SYGVKD. The V end was cut by 2 bases, the J end by 8 bases, with 15 bases between. The CDR3 spans 14 residues. The protocol was immunoSEQ multiplex PCR, while the TCRdb copy is restricted to in-frame clones and leaves out a portion. Among over 25,000 clones listed, roughly 87% were seen once. The time point is: time of PML onset. PML in natalizumab-treated patients developed after between roughly 15 and 56 months of natalizumab therapy. These data come from a study of multiple sclerosis patients with progressive multifocal leukoencephalopathy. Study conclusions and caveats: Lower normalized Shannon entropy suggested reduced TRB diversity in most PML patients. Before and during natalizumab, the clones expanded at PML already existed.

This TCR came from a human donor with progressive multifocal leukoencephalopathy. Sample: PBMCs, taken from a patient treated with natalizumab. This chain uses TRBV10-3 with TRBJ1-2, with D unclear. The CDR3 DNA reads TGTGCCATCAGTGAGGGAGCGGGATACGGGGGCTACACCTTC. Translated: CAISEGAGYGGYTF.